This is a list of T cell receptor beta chains from one sample in a study of cytomegalovirus exposure and HLA in healthy donors. Libraries were prepared by immunoSEQ multiplex PCR; TCRdb keeps only in-frame clonotypes and omits some of them. The sample totals approximately 110,000 clones; its top ten clones hold around 2.7%. Sequenced input: PBMCs. Receptors originate from a man aged 30 to 45 in good health and CMV-seronegative. CDR3s include the opening cysteine and the closing phenylalanine or tryptophan. The order of the fields is V gene, D gene, J gene, CDR3 protein, CDR3 DNA. The D gene is left open where the match is weak.

v_call: TRBV29-1; d_call: -; j_call: TRBJ2-2; cdr3_aa: CSVEQALENTGELFF; cdr3_nt: TGCAGCGTTGAACAAGCCCTCGAAAACACCGGGGAGCTGTTTTTT
v_call: TRBV19; d_call: -; j_call: TRBJ1-5; cdr3_aa: CASSIDGGFKQPQHF; cdr3_nt: TGTGCCAGTAGTATAGATGGAGGGTTTAAGCAGCCCCAGCATTTT
v_call: TRBV9; d_call: TRBD1; j_call: TRBJ2-7; cdr3_aa: CASSVGTGGVYEQYF; cdr3_nt: TGTGCCAGCAGCGTAGGGACAGGGGGTGTCTACGAGCAGTACTTC
v_call: TRBV6-4; d_call: -; j_call: TRBJ1-2; cdr3_aa: CASSDGEIESSGYTF; cdr3_nt: TGTGCCAGCAGTGACGGAGAAATAGAATCGTCTGGCTACACCTTC
v_call: TRBV11-2; d_call: -; j_call: TRBJ1-1; cdr3_aa: CAPRVRGGMNTEAFF; cdr3_nt: TGTGCCCCCAGGGTGAGGGGCGGGATGAACACTGAAGCTTTCTTT
v_call: TRBV7-9; d_call: -; j_call: TRBJ2-1; cdr3_aa: CAVLPDTAYNEQFF; cdr3_nt: TGTGCCGTCCTCCCGGACACAGCCTACAATGAGCAGTTCTTC
v_call: TRBV30; d_call: -; j_call: TRBJ2-5; cdr3_aa: CAWSPWTAKETQYF; cdr3_nt: TGTGCCTGGAGCCCGTGGACAGCAAAAGAGACCCAGTACTTC
v_call: TRBV5-1; d_call: -; j_call: TRBJ2-3; cdr3_aa: CASSLGGQDTQYF; cdr3_nt: TGCGCCAGCAGCTTGGGAGGGCAAGATACGCAGTATTTT
v_call: TRBV28; d_call: TRBD1; j_call: TRBJ2-7; cdr3_aa: CASQLVTGVREQYF; cdr3_nt: TGTGCCAGCCAGTTAGTGACAGGGGTTCGCGAGCAGTACTTC
v_call: TRBV7-2; d_call: TRBD1; j_call: TRBJ1-5; cdr3_aa: CASSDGQGRNQPQHF; cdr3_nt: TGTGCCAGCAGCGACGGACAGGGTCGCAATCAGCCCCAGCATTTT
v_call: TRBV28; d_call: -; j_call: TRBJ1-4; cdr3_aa: CASRAGEKLFF; cdr3_nt: TGTGCCAGCAGGGCTGGTGAAAAACTGTTTTTT
v_call: TRBV5-1; d_call: -; j_call: TRBJ2-7; cdr3_aa: CASSLVLAHEQYF; cdr3_nt: TGCGCCAGCAGCTTGGTTCTAGCGCACGAGCAGTACTTC
v_call: TRBV28; d_call: TRBD1; j_call: TRBJ2-1; cdr3_aa: CASSTTGEANEQFF; cdr3_nt: TGTGCCAGCAGTACGACAGGGGAGGCGAATGAGCAGTTCTTC
v_call: TRBV10-1; d_call: TRBD1; j_call: TRBJ1-1; cdr3_aa: CASSSRTGDGTEAFF; cdr3_nt: TGCGCCAGCAGTTCGAGGACAGGGGATGGCACTGAAGCTTTCTTT
v_call: TRBV7-3; d_call: -; j_call: TRBJ2-5; cdr3_aa: CASSPPEGETQYF; cdr3_nt: TGTGCCAGCAGCCCTCCGGAGGGAGAGACCCAGTACTTC
v_call: TRBV14; d_call: TRBD1; j_call: TRBJ2-4; cdr3_aa: CASSQERGRAKNIQYF; cdr3_nt: TGTGCCAGCAGCCAAGAAAGGGGGCGGGCCAAAAACATTCAGTACTTC
v_call: TRBV7-6; d_call: TRBD2; j_call: TRBJ2-1; cdr3_aa: CASSLGLANNEQFF; cdr3_nt: TGTGCCAGCAGCTTGGGACTAGCGAACAATGAGCAGTTCTTC
v_call: TRBV18; d_call: -; j_call: TRBJ1-5; cdr3_aa: CASSPIRQRGHQPQHF; cdr3_nt: TGTGCCAGCTCACCAATAAGGCAGCGGGGCCATCAGCCCCAGCATTTT
v_call: TRBV28; d_call: -; j_call: TRBJ2-1; cdr3_aa: CASSSRGRYNEQFF; cdr3_nt: TGTGCCAGCAGTTCCAGGGGCAGATACAATGAGCAGTTCTTC
v_call: TRBV7-2; d_call: -; j_call: TRBJ1-1; cdr3_aa: CASSSGQTNTEAFF; cdr3_nt: TGTGCCAGCAGTTCAGGACAGACGAACACTGAAGCTTTCTTT
v_call: TRBV6-6; d_call: TRBD2; j_call: TRBJ2-3; cdr3_aa: CASSYGGGGGTDTQYF; cdr3_nt: TGTGCCAGCAGTTACGGGGGGGGAGGCGGCACAGATACGCAGTATTTT
v_call: TRBV5-1; d_call: -; j_call: TRBJ1-4; cdr3_aa: CASSLRGEGSANEKLFF; cdr3_nt: TGCGCCAGCAGCTTGCGGGGTGAAGGAAGTGCTAATGAAAAACTGTTTTTT
v_call: TRBV6-6; d_call: -; j_call: TRBJ2-2; cdr3_aa: CAIPSTTMPGVGELFF; cdr3_nt: TGTGCCATACCATCAACGACTATGCCGGGGGTCGGGGAGCTGTTTTTT
v_call: TRBV28; d_call: -; j_call: TRBJ1-5; cdr3_aa: CASSILRLNSNQPQHF; cdr3_nt: TGTGCCAGCAGTATACTCAGACTGAATAGCAATCAGCCCCAGCATTTT
v_call: TRBV19; d_call: -; j_call: TRBJ1-5; cdr3_aa: CASSAPPRGTGPQHF; cdr3_nt: TGTGCCAGTAGTGCGCCTCCCAGGGGCACGGGGCCCCAGCATTTT
v_call: TRBV5-1; d_call: TRBD2; j_call: TRBJ2-7; cdr3_aa: CASSLLRMGEGYEQYF; cdr3_nt: TGCGCCAGCAGCTTACTTAGAATGGGGGAGGGCTACGAGCAGTACTTC
v_call: TRBV28; d_call: TRBD1; j_call: TRBJ1-3; cdr3_aa: CASSPNRGSGNTIYF; cdr3_nt: TGTGCCAGCAGTCCTAACAGGGGCTCTGGAAACACCATATATTTT
v_call: TRBV2; d_call: -; j_call: TRBJ2-1; cdr3_aa: CASRQYNEQFF; cdr3_nt: TGTGCCAGCAGGCAGTACAATGAGCAGTTCTTC
v_call: TRBV11-3; d_call: TRBD2; j_call: TRBJ2-1; cdr3_aa: CASSHGVAGGEQFF; cdr3_nt: TGTGCCAGCAGCCACGGGGTAGCGGGAGGTGAGCAGTTCTTC
v_call: TRBV9; d_call: -; j_call: TRBJ2-1; cdr3_aa: CASSPNPARNYNEQFF; cdr3_nt: TGTGCCAGCAGCCCCAATCCGGCTAGGAACTACAATGAGCAGTTCTTC
v_call: TRBV18; d_call: TRBD2; j_call: TRBJ2-1; cdr3_aa: CASSSNVAGTDNEQFF; cdr3_nt: TGTGCCAGCTCAAGTAATGTAGCGGGAACGGACAATGAGCAGTTCTTC
v_call: TRBV7-2; d_call: TRBD2; j_call: TRBJ2-5; cdr3_aa: CASSIWLAAQETQYF; cdr3_nt: TGTGCCAGCAGCATATGGCTAGCGGCCCAAGAGACCCAGTACTTC
v_call: TRBV7-7; d_call: -; j_call: TRBJ1-5; cdr3_aa: CASSDKGRGDQPQHF; cdr3_nt: TGTGCTAGCAGCGACAAGGGGAGGGGGGATCAGCCCCAGCATTTT
v_call: TRBV30; d_call: TRBD1; j_call: TRBJ2-7; cdr3_aa: CAWSPHWDRGGEQYF; cdr3_nt: TGTGCCTGGTCCCCTCACTGGGACAGGGGCGGCGAGCAGTACTTC
v_call: TRBV5-1; d_call: -; j_call: TRBJ2-3; cdr3_aa: CASSLGEAGVPQYF; cdr3_nt: TGCGCCAGCAGCTTGGGTGAGGCAGGGGTACCGCAGTATTTT
v_call: TRBV29-1; d_call: -; j_call: TRBJ2-1; cdr3_aa: CSVEGGAGASYNEQFF; cdr3_nt: TGCAGCGTTGAAGGGGGGGCGGGAGCGTCCTACAATGAGCAGTTCTTC
v_call: TRBV7-2; d_call: -; j_call: TRBJ2-7; cdr3_aa: CASSLKPGTQTYEQYF; cdr3_nt: TGTGCCAGCAGCCTAAAACCCGGGACACAGACCTACGAGCAGTACTTC